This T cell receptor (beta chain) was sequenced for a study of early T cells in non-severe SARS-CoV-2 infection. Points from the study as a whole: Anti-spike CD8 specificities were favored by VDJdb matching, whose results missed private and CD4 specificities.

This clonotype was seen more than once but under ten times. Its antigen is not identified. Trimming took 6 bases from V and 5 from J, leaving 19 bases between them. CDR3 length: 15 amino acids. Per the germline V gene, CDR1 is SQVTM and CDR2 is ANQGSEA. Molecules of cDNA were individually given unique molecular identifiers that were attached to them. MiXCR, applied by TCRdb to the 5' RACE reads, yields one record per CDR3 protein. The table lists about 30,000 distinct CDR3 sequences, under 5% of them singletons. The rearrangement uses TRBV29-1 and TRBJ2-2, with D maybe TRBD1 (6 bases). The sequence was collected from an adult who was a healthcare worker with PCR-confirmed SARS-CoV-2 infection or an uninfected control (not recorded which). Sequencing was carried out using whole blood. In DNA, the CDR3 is TGCAGCGTCAAGGGGGTGGCAGGTTCTACCGGGGAGCTGTTTTTT. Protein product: CSVKGVAGSTGELFF.